The 30 T cell receptor beta chains below come from one sample, sequenced in a study of identical twins. One entry per CDR3 protein, called by TCRdb with MiXCR from the 5' RACE reads. Here the sample spans more than 200,000 distinct CDR3 sequences, over 8% being singletons. Sequenced sample: memory (CD45RO+) T cells sorted from blood. Every receptor here comes from a woman younger than 30 in good health.

J is TRBJ2-2 and V is TRBV4-3; the D gene is possibly TRBD1 (6 bases). The CDR3 extends over 19 amino acids. V lost 4 bases, J lost 4 bases, and 25 bases lay in between. Germline CDR1 LGHNA, CDR2 YSLEER. This CDR3 is CASSPKLIRSGAPTGELFF. As DNA, the CDR3 is TGCGCCAGCAGCCCCAAACTTATTAGATCAGGGGCCCCCACCGGGGAGCTGTTTTTT.

V usage is TRBV6-5 and J usage is TRBJ1-5; maybe TRBD1 (5 bases). The CDR3 length is 14 residues. The germline CDR1 and CDR2 sequences are MNHEY and SVGAGI. Trimming removed 4 bases from V and 6 bases from J, with 13 bases in between. The CDR3 is CASSFRRGAQPQHF. CDR3 bases: TGTGCCAGCAGTTTCAGACGGGGCGCTCAGCCCCAGCATTTT.

This rearrangement joins TRBV15 to TRBJ2-6; 12 bases map to TRBD2. The CDR3 totals 17 residues. Trimming removed 1 base from V and 2 bases from J; junction bases left unmatched: 0. Germline CDR1 and CDR2: LNHNV and YYDKDF (reference sequence). CDR3 nucleotide sequence: TGTGCCACCAGCAGAGGACTAGCGGGAGCTGGGGCCAACGTCCTGACTTTC. As protein: CATSRGLAGAGANVLTF.

This clonotype was seen a handful of times. The CDR3 region is CASSVATGSASEQYF. The CDR3 nucleotides are TGTGCCAGCAGCGTAGCAACAGGGTCGGCGAGTGAGCAGTACTTC. The chain couples TRBV9 to TRBJ2-7; maybe TRBD1 (6 bases). Trimming removed 0 bases from V and 7 bases from J, with 17 bases in between. CDR1 is SGDLS and CDR2 is YYNGEE in the germline V gene. This CDR3 region has 15 residues.

This clonotype was seen a few times. This chain joins TRBV20-1 and TRBJ2-1; 9 bases agree with TRBD2. V was clipped by 3 bases and J by 4 bases; unmatched bases: 7. CDR1 and CDR2 (germline): DFQATT, SNEGSKA (reference sequence). This CDR3 contains 15 residues. The CDR3 coding sequence is TGCAGTGCTAGTCGCGGGGGGGCGAATTACAATGAGCAGTTCTTC. Its protein is CSASRGGANYNEQFF.

The rearrangement uses TRBV7-2 and TRBJ1-2; TRBD1 matches at 11 bases. Germline CDR1 SGHTA, CDR2 FQGNSA. J was trimmed by 7 bases and V by 5 bases; bases with no gene match: 9. The CDR3 totals 15 residues. This CDR3 is CASSLQTGTGGGYTF. Written as DNA, the CDR3 is TGTGCCAGCAGCCTACAGACCGGGACAGGGGGTGGCTACACCTTC.

This clonotype came up many times. The chain has TRBV20-1 and TRBJ1-3, with D uncertain. V lost 0 bases and J lost 0, with 9 bases in between. The CDR3 is 15 amino acids. CDR1 and CDR2 from the germline V gene are DFQATT and SNEGSKA (reference sequence). The CDR3, as DNA: TGCAGTGCTAGAGATCGTACAGTCTCTGGAAACACCATATATTTT. This translates into CSARDRTVSGNTIYF.

This clonotype was detected a few times. Here the CDR3 DNA reads TGTGCCAGCAGTTTTGGGGCCCCCAGCACCGGGGAGCTGTTTTTT. Protein: CASSFGAPSTGELFF. The chain couples TRBV27 to TRBJ2-2; a possible D gene is TRBD1 (5 bases). The CDR3 covers 15 residues. Germline V gene lookup returns CDR1 MNHEY and CDR2 SMNVEV (reference sequence). Trimming pared 3 bases from V and 4 bases from J, leaving 12 bases between.

This clonotype was recorded many times. The V call is TRBV12-3 or TRBV12-4, the J call TRBJ1-4; 7 nucleotides match TRBD1. Trimming cost V 3 bases and J 7 bases; bases outside gene matches: 5. This CDR3 is 14 amino acids long. CDR3 sequence reads: CASSLRGPVEKLFF. The CDR3 coding sequence is TGTGCCAGCAGTTTGAGGGGGCCGGTTGAAAAACTGTTTTTT.

The chain couples TRBV9 to TRBJ2-7, with 14 bases aligning to TRBD2. Germline V lookup: CDR1 SGDLS, CDR2 YYNGEE. V shed 0 bases and J 6 bases; nucleotides not matched to a gene: 2. The CDR3 contains 15 residues. The CDR3 protein is CASSVEGLAGVEQYF. For the CDR3, the DNA is TGTGCCAGCAGCGTAGAGGGACTAGCGGGAGTCGAGCAGTACTTC. Variable domain in full (rest from reference TRBV9 and TRBJ2-7): DSGVTQTPKHLITATGQRVTLRCSPRSGDLSVYWYQQSLDQGLQFLIQYYNGEERAKGNILERFSAQQFPDLHSELNLSSLELGDSALYFCASSVEGLAGVEQYFGPGTRLTVT.

This chain joins TRBV20-1 and TRBJ1-1, with D perhaps matching TRBD1 (5 bases). V lost 3 bases to trimming and J lost 1 base, with 9 bases between them. The CDR3 length is 13 residues. Germline V lookup: CDR1 DFQATT, CDR2 SNEGSKA (reference sequence). The CDR3 coding sequence is TGCAGTGCTAGCGGGGGTCCGAACACTGAAGCTTTCTTT. Translation: CSASGGPNTEAFF.

V is TRBV20-1 and J is TRBJ2-7; 15 bases align to TRBD2. This CDR3 has 22 residues. J lost 3 bases, V lost 5 bases, and 26 bases had no gene match. Per germline, CDR1 DFQATT and CDR2 SNEGSKA (reference sequence). In nucleotides, the CDR3 is TGCAGTGCTTCCCCAGAGGTACCGGGACTAGCGGGAGGATATAGTGGGGACTACGAGCAGTACTTC. Its protein product is CSASPEVPGLAGGYSGDYEQYF.

The chain has TRBV10-1 and TRBJ2-1; 9 bases agree with TRBD2. The ends lost 2 bases at V and 7 bases at J; junction bases unmatched: 6. This CDR3 is built from 15 residues. CDR1 WNHNN and CDR2 SYGVQD come from the germline V gene (reference sequence). CDR3 sequence reads: CASSERRGGRNEQFF. The DNA for the CDR3 is TGCGCCAGCAGTGAGAGGCGGGGGGGCCGGAATGAGCAGTTCTTC.

The rearrangement joins TRBV29-1 to TRBJ1-1; 10 bases are a match to TRBD1. V lost 6 bases, J lost 6 bases, and 7 bases stayed unmatched. This CDR3 is 13 amino acids long. Looked up from germline, CDR1 is SQVTM and CDR2 is ANQGSEA. CDR3 sequence: CSVPRGQGSEAFF. CDR3 in DNA: TGCAGCGTCCCCCGGGGACAGGGGTCTGAAGCTTTCTTT. Filled out from reference TRBV29-1 and TRBJ1-1, the complete variable domain reads SAVISQKPSRDICQRGTSLTIQCQVDSQVTMMFWYRQQPGQSLTLIATANQGSEATYESGFVIDKFPISRPNLTFSTLTVSNMSPEDSSIYLCSVPRGQGSEAFFGQGTRLTVV.

Only a few counts were recorded for this clonotype. This chain joins TRBV3-1 and TRBJ2-3, with 7 nucleotides matching TRBD1. The germline gives CDR1 LGHDT, CDR2 YNNKEL (reference sequence). With V trimmed by 4 bases and J by 2 bases, 6 bases remained unmatched. CDR3 length: 15 amino acids. CDR3 loop: CASSPWTGFTDTQYF. The CDR3, as DNA: TGTGCCAGCAGCCCTTGGACAGGTTTCACAGATACGCAGTATTTT.

Many counts were recorded for this clonotype. The V gene is TRBV9, the J gene TRBJ2-5; 9 bases match TRBD2. Unmatched junction bases numbered 5, after V lost 5 bases and J lost 3 bases. Germline V gives CDR1 SGDLS, CDR2 YYNGEE. The CDR3 runs 14 residues. The CDR3 here is CASSATSGKETQYF. In nucleotides, the CDR3 is TGTGCCAGCAGTGCGACTAGCGGTAAAGAGACCCAGTACTTC.

The chain couples TRBV2 to TRBJ2-4; D gene uncertain. This CDR3 comprises 14 residues. From germline, CDR1 is SNHLY and CDR2 FYNNEI. Deletions cut 4 bases from V and 0 bases from J, with 7 bases between. In DNA, the CDR3 is TGTGCCAGCAGTGTTTGGGAAGCCAAAAACATTCAGTACTTC. Protein sequence: CASSVWEAKNIQYF.

This clonotype was recorded many times. The rearrangement links TRBV11-2 to TRBJ2-5, with 9 bases identical to TRBD2. The V gene end was trimmed by 0 bases and the J gene end by 5 bases; junction bases not matched to a gene: 13. The CDR3 runs 18 residues. Germline CDR1 SGHAT, CDR2 FQNNGV. The CDR3 sequence: CASSLEGTSTPSWETQYF. CDR3 nucleotides: TGTGCCAGCAGCTTAGAGGGGACTAGCACCCCGTCGTGGGAGACCCAGTACTTC.

This clonotype was counted many times. The chain has TRBV2 and TRBJ2-5; 9 bases fit TRBD2. The CDR3 runs 17 residues. The trim removed 3 bases at V and 1 base at J, leaving 9 bases unmatched. The V gene's germline CDR1 is SNHLY and CDR2 FYNNEI. CDR3 DNA sequence: TGTGCCAGCAGTGATTCTTTAGGAGCGGGGGGCCAAGAGACCCAGTACTTC. Its protein is CASSDSLGAGGQETQYF. Combining the CDR3 with reference TRBV2 and TRBJ2-5 gives the whole variable domain EPEVTQTPSHQVTQMGQEVILRCVPISNHLYFYWYRQILGQKVEFLVSFYNNEISEKSEIFDDQFSVERPDGSNFTLKIRSTKLEDSAMYFCASSDSLGAGGQETQYFGPGTRLLVL.

This clonotype appeared a few times. This sequence joins TRBV3-1 and TRBJ2-7; the match to TRBD2 covers 8 bases. Per the germline V gene, CDR1 is LGHDT and CDR2 is YNNKEL (reference sequence). CDR3 length: 13 amino acids. V trimming: 4 bases; J trimming: 6 bases; junction bases outside the gene matches: 5. CDR3 sequence reads: CASSPRLAPEQYF. The DNA of the CDR3 is TGTGCCAGCAGCCCCCGACTAGCGCCCGAGCAGTACTTC.

This clonotype was seen a handful of times. This rearrangement joins TRBV11-2 to TRBJ2-7, with D perhaps assigned TRBD1 or TRBD2 (6 bases each). The CDR3 has 18 amino acids. The V gene's germline CDR1 is SGHAT and CDR2 FQNNGV. Trimming took 5 bases from V and 3 from J, leaving 26 bases between them. The CDR3 protein is CASSPRGWGAGGYYEQYF. CDR3 bases: TGTGCCAGCAGCCCCCGGGGGTGGGGGGCCGGTGGGTACTACGAGCAGTACTTC. Full variable domain (rest looked up from reference TRBV11-2 and TRBJ2-7): EAGVAQSPRYKIIEKRQSVAFWCNPISGHATLYWYQQILGQGPKLLIQFQNNGVVDDSQLPKDRFSAERLKGVDSTLKIQPAKLEDSAVYLCASSPRGWGAGGYYEQYFGPGTRLTVT.

The chain recombines TRBV12-3 or TRBV12-4 with TRBJ2-1; 10 bases map to TRBD1. CDR3 length: 16 residues. Trimming took 6 bases from V and 5 from J; bases not matched to a gene: 10. Written as DNA, the CDR3 is TGTGCCAGCAGCAGTCGGGACAGGGGTAGGCACAATGAGCAGTTCTTC. Amino acid sequence: CASSSRDRGRHNEQFF.

This clonotype was seen a few times. The chain recombines TRBV5-5 with TRBJ2-4; D is unclear. This CDR3 contains 14 residues. Trimming shortened V by 0 bases and J by 0 bases, and 4 bases separated the two germline ends. The V gene's germline CDR1 is SGHKS and CDR2 YYEKEE (reference sequence). The CDR3 loop is CASSLGLAKNIQYF. The CDR3 DNA follows: TGTGCCAGCAGCTTGGGACTAGCCAAAAACATTCAGTACTTC.

This chain links TRBV21-1 with TRBJ2-5. TRBV21-1 is a pseudogene segment. The CDR3 is made up of 16 amino acids. CDR3 in amino acids: CASSKKVEPNQETQYF. CDR3 sequence (DNA): TGTGCCAGCAGCAAAAAGGTGGAGCCGAATCAAGAGACCCAGTACTTC.

The chain carries TRBV6-1 and TRBJ2-1, with 7 bases lining up with TRBD2. V gave up 5 bases and J gave up 4 bases; unmatched junction bases: 11. Per the germline V gene, CDR1 is MNHNS and CDR2 is SASEGT. CDR3 length: 16 residues. The CDR3 protein is CASSSGVARSYNEQFF. DNA of the CDR3: TGTGCCAGCAGTAGCGGGGTAGCCCGGTCGTACAATGAGCAGTTCTTC.

This clonotype was observed many times. The rearrangement joins TRBV7-8 to TRBJ2-3; 7 positions match TRBD1. Germline values: CDR1 SGHVS, CDR2 FQNEAQ. The CDR3 spans 15 residues. V lost 5 bases, J lost 2 bases, and 7 bases stayed unmatched. The CDR3 region is CASSQNRGYTDTQYF. CDR3 sequence (DNA): TGTGCCAGCAGCCAGAACAGGGGATACACAGATACGCAGTATTTT.

This clonotype was counted only a few times. The chain combines TRBV20-1 with TRBJ2-5; D unclear. V was cut by 0 bases and J by 5 bases, with 4 bases left in between. This CDR3 region has 11 residues. Germline V gives CDR1 DFQATT, CDR2 SNEGSKA (reference sequence). CDR3 loop: CSAREIETQYF. Written as DNA, the CDR3 is TGCAGTGCTAGAGAGATTGAGACCCAGTACTTC.

The genes are TRBV24-1 and TRBJ2-3; D is unresolved. V gave up 3 bases and J gave up 0 bases, with 9 bases separating them. In germline, CDR1 is KGHDR, CDR2 SFDVKD. The CDR3 is 15 amino acids. The DNA for the CDR3 is TGTGCCACCAGTGATCCAGTCTCTAGCACAGATACGCAGTATTTT. It translates to CATSDPVSSTDTQYF.

This clonotype was detected only a few times. The rearrangement joins TRBV7-2 to TRBJ1-2, with 10 bases that match TRBD1. Looked up from germline, CDR1 is SGHTA and CDR2 is FQGNSA. Trimming took 5 bases from V and 4 from J; bases not matched to a gene: 4. CDR3 size: 14 residues. DNA for the CDR3: TGTGCCAGCAGCCCCGGGGACAGGGGCTATGGCTACACCTTC. Translation: CASSPGDRGYGYTF.

This clonotype was seen only a few times. V is TRBV5-1 and J is TRBJ1-1; TRBD1 agrees at 7 bases. CDR3 length: 15 residues. CDR1 and CDR2 from the germline V gene are SGHRS and YFSETQ. V dropped 0 bases and J dropped 4; count of bases not matched to a gene: 6. The CDR3 DNA sequence: TGCGCCAGCAGCTTGGCGACAGGGAGCGGCACTGAAGCTTTCTTT. This translates into CASSLATGSGTEAFF.